Here is one T cell receptor beta chain with its context. Original analysis: Amplification from reference gene primers served as the basis for estimated nucleated cell counts. Sequenced by immunoSEQ multiplex PCR; TCRdb stores in-frame clones only, minus some. V, J and clone size are those of that table, while D and trimming were read from the DNA. The sample records 53,000 or so clones, roughly nine tenths being singletons. The CDR3 is made up of 15 amino acids. From germline, CDR1 is GTSNPN and CDR2 SVGIG (reference sequence). The ends lost 7 bases at V and 2 bases at J; junction bases unmatched: 6. This record comes from a study of blood T cell repertoires in COVID-19. Looking at the study overall: Some COVID-19 samples were acute and others convalescent; all came from the United States, Italy and Spain. Nucleic acid was either cDNA or gDNA, and it came from T cells, B-cell-depleted T cells, or PBMCs.

Material for sequencing was peripheral blood. The origin of this receptor is a human donor in a cohort sampled during active COVID-19. The rearrangement joins TRBV30 to TRBJ1-6; TRBD1 matches at 9 bases. The CDR3 bases are TGTGCCTTCTCACAGGGGGCCCCCTATAATTCACCCCTCCACTTT. Amino acids: CAFSQGAPYNSPLHF.